The clone carrying this T cell receptor (beta chain) was counted at least ten times. Per germline, CDR1 MDHEN and CDR2 SYDVKM. Trimming removed 5 bases from V and 3 bases from J, with 17 bases in between. CDR3 length: 15 residues. This record belongs to a study of early T cells in non-severe SARS-CoV-2 infection. Unique molecular identifiers were added to individual cDNA molecules. TCRdb passed the 5' RACE reads through MiXCR, listing each CDR3 protein once. The table lists 15,000 to 20,000 distinct CDR3 sequences, around 5.9% of them singletons. V usage is TRBV28 and J usage is TRBJ2-7, with a possible D match to TRBD2 (5 bases). Sequencing was performed on whole blood. This TCR came from an adult who was a healthcare worker with PCR-confirmed SARS-CoV-2 infection or an uninfected control (not recorded which). The CDR3 bases are TGTGCCAGCAGTATCATTTGGACGGGGAACTACGAGCAGTACTTC. Its protein product is CASSIIWTGNYEQYF.